This TCR beta chain is from a study of graft-versus-host responses after intestinal transplantation. Study at large: Multivisceral, liver-intestinal, or isolated intestinal transplants were given to recipients.

Sequenced by immunoSEQ multiplex PCR; TCRdb stores in-frame clones only, minus some. The sample records 110,000 to 150,000 clones, about 90% being singletons. Deletions cut 2 bases from V and 8 bases from J, with 19 bases between. Looked up from germline, CDR1 is MGHRA and CDR2 is YSYEKL. CDR3 length equals 17 residues. Concerning this clone itself: Its matching antigen is unknown.

Sequenced material: unstimulated CD4+ T cells sorted from spleen or lymph node cells, taken before intestinal transplant. V gene TRBV4-1 combines with J gene TRBJ1-6; a possible D gene is TRBD1 (5 bases). The TCR comes from a human donor who received an intestinal transplant. The CDR3 DNA reads TGCGCCAGCAGCCAAATCAGGGAGCCAACCAGGGATTCACCCCTCCACTTT. This gives the protein CASSQIREPTRDSPLHF.